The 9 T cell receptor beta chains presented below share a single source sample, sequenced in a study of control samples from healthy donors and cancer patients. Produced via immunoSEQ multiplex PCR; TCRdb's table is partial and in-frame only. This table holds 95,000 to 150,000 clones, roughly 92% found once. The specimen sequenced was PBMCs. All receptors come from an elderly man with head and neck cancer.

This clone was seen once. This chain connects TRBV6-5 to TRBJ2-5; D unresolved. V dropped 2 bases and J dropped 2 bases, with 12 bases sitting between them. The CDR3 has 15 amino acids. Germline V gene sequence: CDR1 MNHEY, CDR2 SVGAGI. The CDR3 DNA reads TGTGCCAGCAGTTACGGTGGGGTGACACAAGAGACCCAGTACTTC. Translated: CASSYGGVTQETQYF.

CDR3 region: CASSEGYSQETQYF. The CDR3 DNA reads as TGTGCCAGCAGTGAAGGTTACAGCCAAGAGACCCAGTACTTC. The chain employs TRBV2 and TRBJ2-5; D is unresolved. Germline CDR1 reads SNHLY; CDR2 reads FYNNEI. V was shortened by 1 base and J by 1 base, with 7 bases between the two germline ends. This CDR3 comprises 14 residues. The full variable domain, completed using reference TRBV2 and TRBJ2-5, is EPEVTQTPSHQVTQMGQEVILRCVPISNHLYFYWYRQILGQKVEFLVSFYNNEISEKSEIFDDQFSVERPDGSNFTLKIRSTKLEDSAMYFCASSEGYSQETQYFGPGTRLLVL.

CDR3 amino acids: CASGQGSNEQYF. The CDR3 nucleotides read TGTGCCAGCGGACAGGGGTCAAACGAGCAGTACTTC. The chain has TRBV19 and TRBJ2-7; 9 bases line up with TRBD1. CDR1 is LNHDA and CDR2 is SQIVND in the germline V gene (reference sequence). The CDR3 is 12 amino acids. V was pared by 9 bases and J by 5 bases, with 5 bases of the junction left unmatched.

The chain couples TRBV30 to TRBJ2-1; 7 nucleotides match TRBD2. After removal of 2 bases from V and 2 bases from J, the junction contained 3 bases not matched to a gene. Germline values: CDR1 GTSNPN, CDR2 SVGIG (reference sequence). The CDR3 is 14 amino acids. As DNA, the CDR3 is TGTGCCTGGAGTCCCCGGGGGGCCTACAATGAGCAGTTCTTC. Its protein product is CAWSPRGAYNEQFF.

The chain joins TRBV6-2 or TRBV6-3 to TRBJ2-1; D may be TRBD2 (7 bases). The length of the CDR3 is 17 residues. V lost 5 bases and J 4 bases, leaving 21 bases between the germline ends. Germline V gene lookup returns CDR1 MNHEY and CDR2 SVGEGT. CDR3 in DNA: TGTGCCAGCAGTCCCCGCACCCTGGGGGGGCCTTACAATGAGCAGTTCTTC. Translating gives CASSPRTLGGPYNEQFF.

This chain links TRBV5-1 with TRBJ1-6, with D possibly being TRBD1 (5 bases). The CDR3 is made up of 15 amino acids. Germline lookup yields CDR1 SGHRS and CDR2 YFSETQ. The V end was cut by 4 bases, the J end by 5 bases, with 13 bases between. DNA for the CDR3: TGCGCCAGCAGCCGGGACCTTCAGGATAATTCACCCCTCCACTTT. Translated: CASSRDLQDNSPLHF.

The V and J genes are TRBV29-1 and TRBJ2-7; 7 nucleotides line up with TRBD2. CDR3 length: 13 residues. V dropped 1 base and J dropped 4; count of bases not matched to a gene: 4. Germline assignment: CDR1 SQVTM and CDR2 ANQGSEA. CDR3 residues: CSVEASSGYEQYF. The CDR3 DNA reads TGCAGCGTTGAAGCCTCTAGCGGTTACGAGCAGTACTTC.

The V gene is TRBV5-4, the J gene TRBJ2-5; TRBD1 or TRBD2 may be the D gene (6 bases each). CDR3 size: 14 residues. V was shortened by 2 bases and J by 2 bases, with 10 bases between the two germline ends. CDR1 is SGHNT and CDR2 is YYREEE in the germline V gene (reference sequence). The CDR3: CASSFTGTQETQYF. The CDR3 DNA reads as TGTGCCAGCAGCTTTACAGGGACTCAAGAGACCCAGTACTTC.

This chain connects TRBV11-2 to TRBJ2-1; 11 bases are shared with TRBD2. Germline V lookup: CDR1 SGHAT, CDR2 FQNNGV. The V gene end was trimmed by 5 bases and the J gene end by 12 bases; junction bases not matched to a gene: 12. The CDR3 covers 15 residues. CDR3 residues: CASSLASGGPVGQFF. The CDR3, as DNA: TGTGCCAGCAGCCTCGCTAGCGGGGGGCCTGTCGGGCAGTTCTTC.